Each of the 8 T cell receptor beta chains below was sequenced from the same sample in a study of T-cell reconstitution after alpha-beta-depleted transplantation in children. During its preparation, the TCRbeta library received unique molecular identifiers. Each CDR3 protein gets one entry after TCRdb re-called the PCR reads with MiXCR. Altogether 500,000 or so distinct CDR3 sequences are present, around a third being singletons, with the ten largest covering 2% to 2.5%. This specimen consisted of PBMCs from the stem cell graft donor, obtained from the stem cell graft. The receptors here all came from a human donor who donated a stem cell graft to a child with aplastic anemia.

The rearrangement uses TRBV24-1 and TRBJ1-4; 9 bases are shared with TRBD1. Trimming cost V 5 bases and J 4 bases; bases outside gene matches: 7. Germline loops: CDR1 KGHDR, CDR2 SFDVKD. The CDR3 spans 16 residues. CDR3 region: CATSASGTGNNEKLFF. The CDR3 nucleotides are TGTGCCACCAGTGCCTCCGGGACAGGGAATAATGAAAAACTGTTTTTT.

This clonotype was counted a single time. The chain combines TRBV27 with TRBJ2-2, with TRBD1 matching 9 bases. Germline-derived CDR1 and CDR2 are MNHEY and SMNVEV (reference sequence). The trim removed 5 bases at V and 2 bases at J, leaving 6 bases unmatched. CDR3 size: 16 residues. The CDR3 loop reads CASSRTGGLNTGELFF. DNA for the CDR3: TGTGCCAGCAGTAGAACAGGGGGCTTAAACACCGGGGAGCTGTTTTTT.

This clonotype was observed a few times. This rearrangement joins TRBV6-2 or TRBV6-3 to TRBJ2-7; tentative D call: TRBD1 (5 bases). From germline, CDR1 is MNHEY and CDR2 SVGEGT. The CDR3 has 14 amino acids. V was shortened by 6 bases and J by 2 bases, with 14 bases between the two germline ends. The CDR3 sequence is CASREPGIPYEQYV. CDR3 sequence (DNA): TGTGCCAGCAGGGAACCAGGGATTCCCTACGAGCAGTACGTC.

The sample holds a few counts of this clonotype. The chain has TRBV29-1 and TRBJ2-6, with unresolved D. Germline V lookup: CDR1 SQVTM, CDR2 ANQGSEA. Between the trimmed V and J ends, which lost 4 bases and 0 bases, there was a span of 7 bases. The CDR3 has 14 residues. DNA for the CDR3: TGCAGCGTTGCTATGCGCTCTGGGGCCAACGTCCTGACTTTC. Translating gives CSVAMRSGANVLTF. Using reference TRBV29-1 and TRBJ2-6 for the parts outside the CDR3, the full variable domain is SAVISQKPSRDICQRGTSLTIQCQVDSQVTMMFWYRQQPGQSLTLIATANQGSEATYESGFVIDKFPISRPNLTFSTLTVSNMSPEDSSIYLCSVAMRSGANVLTFGAGSRLTVL.

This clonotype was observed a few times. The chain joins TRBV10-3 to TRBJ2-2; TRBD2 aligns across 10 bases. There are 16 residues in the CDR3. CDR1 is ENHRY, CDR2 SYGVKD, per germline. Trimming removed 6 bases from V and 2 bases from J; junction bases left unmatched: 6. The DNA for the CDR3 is TGTGCCATCAGAAGACTAGCGGGTTCAAACACCGGGGAGCTGTTTTTT. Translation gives CAIRRLAGSNTGELFF.

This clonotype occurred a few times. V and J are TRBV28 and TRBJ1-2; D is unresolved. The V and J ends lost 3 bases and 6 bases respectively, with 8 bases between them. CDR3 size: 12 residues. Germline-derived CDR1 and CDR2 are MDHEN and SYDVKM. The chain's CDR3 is CASSFPYDGYTF. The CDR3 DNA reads TGTGCCAGCAGTTTCCCTTATGATGGCTACACCTTC.

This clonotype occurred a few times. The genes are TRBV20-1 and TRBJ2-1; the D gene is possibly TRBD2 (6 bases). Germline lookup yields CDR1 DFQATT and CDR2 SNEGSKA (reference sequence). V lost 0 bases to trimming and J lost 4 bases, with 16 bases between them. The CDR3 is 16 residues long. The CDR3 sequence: CSARDQGLSVYNEQFF. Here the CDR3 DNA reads TGCAGTGCTAGAGATCAGGGACTCTCGGTTTACAATGAGCAGTTCTTC.

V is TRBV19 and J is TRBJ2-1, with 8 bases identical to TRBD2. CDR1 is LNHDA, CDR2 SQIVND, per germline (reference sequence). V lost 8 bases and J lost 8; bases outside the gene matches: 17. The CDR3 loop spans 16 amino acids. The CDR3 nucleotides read TGTGCCAGTCGGACCATCAGCGGGAGTGGGGTCGATGAGCAGTTCTTC. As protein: CASRTISGSGVDEQFF.